What follows are 2 T cell receptor beta chains derived from one specimen sequenced in a study of molecular identifiers for immune sequencing clone quantification. MiXCR was run by TCRdb on the PCR reads, yielding one entry per CDR3 protein. The table records approximately 500,000 distinct CDR3 sequences, 20% to 25% of them present only once. The sample comprised naive CD8+ T cells from blood, with Jurkat cell RNA spiked in. The subset here: FACS-sorted CD8+CD4-CCR7+CD45RA+ naive T cells. The receptors derive from a human donor in good health. Some libraries in this study had Jurkat cell RNA spiked in.

This clonotype has a handful of counts. At one end the junction does not follow the germline gene, possibly because of a read error. This chain links TRBV7-6 with TRBJ2-7; 7 bases map to TRBD1. The germline V gene has CDR1 SGHVS and CDR2 FNYEAQ. The CDR3 is 15 residues long. CDR3 nucleotide sequence: TGTGCCAGCAGCCCTGAAGACAGGGAAATGTACGGGCAGTACTTC. It translates to CASSPEDREMYGQYF.

As to this clonotype: This may stem from a read error, because a much larger clone lies one nucleotide away. The chain couples TRBV7-2 to TRBJ2-5; 9 bases fit TRBD2. This CDR3 contains 14 residues. Germline CDR1 reads SGHTA; CDR2 reads FQGNSA. With V trimmed by 7 bases and J by 9 bases, 12 bases remained unmatched. In DNA form, the CDR3 reads TGTGCCAGCAACTACCTAGCGGGGTCCGGGGCCCAGTACTTC. This codes for CASNYLAGSGAQYF.